This TCR beta chain was profiled in a study of OX40 agonist ivuxolimab in advanced cancers. Remarks on this clone: The antigen is not known.

The study, taken as a whole, reports: Low levels of normalized T-cell clonal expansion also appeared in some nonresponders.

Method: immunoSEQ multiplex PCR; TCRdb's copy keeps in-frame clones and lacks some. The repertoire holds about 65,000 clones, with around 90% as singletons. Germline lookup yields CDR1 MNHNS and CDR2 SASEGT. Trimming left V 0 bases short and J 2 bases short, with 12 bases between. The CDR3 covers 16 residues. The chain combines TRBV6-1 with TRBJ2-3; TRBD1 is a possible D gene (5 bases). Sequenced here: CD4+ or CD8+ T cells sorted from blood, sampled in a trial of the OX40 agonist ivuxolimab. This clonotype was sampled from an adult with an advanced solid tumor such as melanoma, head and neck, liver or kidney cancer. The CDR3 loop is CASSEARGGPTDTQYF. DNA for the CDR3: TGTGCCAGCAGTGAAGCTAGGGGCGGCCCCACAGATACGCAGTATTTT.